These 27 T cell receptor beta chains share one sample of origin, sequenced in a study of T cell responses to AZD1222 COVID-19 vaccine. The protocol was immunoSEQ multiplex PCR, while the TCRdb copy is restricted to in-frame clones and leaves out a portion. The sample has approximately 170,000 clones; roughly nine tenths are singletons. The source material was peripheral blood, sampled 28 days after the second AZD1222 dose. Receptor source: an adult who received the AZD1222 COVID-19 vaccine.

This chain links TRBV6-5 with TRBJ1-5; 9 bases agree with TRBD1. The trim removed 4 bases at V and 1 base at J, leaving 2 bases unmatched. CDR1 and CDR2 from the germline V gene are MNHEY and SVGAGI. This CDR3 contains 15 residues. CDR3 coding DNA: TGTGCCAGCAGTTGGACAGGGGAAAGCAATCAGCCCCAGCATTTT. This gives the protein CASSWTGESNQPQHF.

The chain has TRBV18 and TRBJ2-2; 7 bases agree with TRBD1. The J segment lost 3 bases and the V segment lost 1 base, leaving 2 bases of the junction unmatched. Germline V gives CDR1 KGHSH, CDR2 LQKENI. The CDR3 extends over 15 amino acids. CDR3 in DNA: TGTGCCAGCTCACCACAAGGGGGCCACACCGGGGAGCTGTTTTTT. The encoded protein is CASSPQGGHTGELFF.

This chain uses TRBV10-1 with TRBJ1-5; TRBD1 might be the D (5 bases). CDR3 length equals 13 residues. V was trimmed by 4 bases and J by 5 bases, leaving 9 bases between them. CDR1 is WNHNN and CDR2 is SYGVQD in the germline V gene (reference sequence). The CDR3 spells CASSGGRDQPQHF. The CDR3 region has the DNA TGCGCCAGCAGTGGCGGCAGGGATCAGCCCCAGCATTTT.

The J gene is TRBJ1-1, the V gene TRBV2; the D gene is possibly TRBD1 (5 bases). The CDR3 sequence is 14 residues long. Germline CDR1 reads SNHLY; CDR2 reads FYNNEI. Between the trimmed V and J ends, which lost 8 bases and 3 bases, there was a span of 16 bases. The CDR3 region is CASGGRVEYTEAFF. In DNA form, the CDR3 reads TGTGCCAGCGGCGGCAGGGTGGAGTACACTGAAGCTTTCTTT.

The V and J genes are TRBV7-9 and TRBJ1-2, with 7 bases fitting TRBD1. This CDR3 region has 13 residues. V was clipped by 1 base and J by 5 bases; unmatched bases: 1. Germline V lookup: CDR1 SEHNR, CDR2 FQNEAQ (reference sequence). CDR3 in DNA: TGTGCCAGCAGCTTAGGACAGGGATATGGCTACACCTTC. Its translation: CASSLGQGYGYTF.

This chain joins TRBV9 and TRBJ1-1; D unresolved. CDR1 SGDLS and CDR2 YYNGEE come from the germline V gene. V gave up 5 bases and J gave up 4 bases, with 12 bases separating them. CDR3 length equals 13 residues. The CDR3 protein is CASSLRVGTEAFF. The DNA for the CDR3 is TGTGCCAGCAGTTTAAGGGTGGGCACTGAAGCTTTCTTT.

The chain couples TRBV11-2 to TRBJ1-6; D is uncertain. Germline V gene data show CDR1 as SGHAT and CDR2 as FQNNGV. The germline V and J ends were trimmed by 1 base and 10 bases, with 17 bases remaining between them. There are 16 residues in the CDR3. The CDR3 region is CASSLGRAVSLSPLHF. In DNA form, the CDR3 reads TGTGCCAGCAGCTTAGGAAGGGCCGTGTCTCTCTCACCCCTCCACTTT.

The rearrangement links TRBV7-3 to TRBJ1-1, with D perhaps TRBD1 (5 bases). Germline assignment: CDR1 SGHTA and CDR2 FQGTGA. Between the trimmed V and J ends, which lost 0 bases and 1 base, there was a span of 6 bases. The CDR3 loop spans 14 amino acids. The CDR3 DNA reads TGTGCCAGCAGCTTAACAGGGACGAACACTGAAGCTTTCTTT. It translates to CASSLTGTNTEAFF.

The genes are TRBV5-1 and TRBJ1-2; D uncertain. V was clipped by 4 bases and J by 4 bases, with 11 bases between them. Germline V CDR1 and CDR2: SGHRS, YFSETQ. This CDR3 comprises 13 residues. CDR3 nucleotide sequence: TGCGCCAGCAGCCCGGACCCCGTCTATGGCTACACCTTC. Protein sequence: CASSPDPVYGYTF.

The chain joins TRBV19 to TRBJ1-2; 9 positions match TRBD1. CDR1 and CDR2 (germline): LNHDA, SQIVND (reference sequence). The CDR3 has 14 amino acids. J gave up 6 bases and V 7 bases, and 9 bases lay outside the gene matches. CDR3 bases: TGTGCCAGTATCAACCGGGACAGGGAGGATGGCTACACCTTC. It translates to CASINRDREDGYTF.

The V call is TRBV7-9, the J call TRBJ2-3; 9 positions agree with TRBD2. The length of the CDR3 is 15 residues. Germline values: CDR1 SEHNR, CDR2 FQNEAQ (reference sequence). After removal of 0 bases from V and 3 bases from J, the junction contained 1 base not matched to a gene. CDR3 sequence: CASSLASGGTDTQYF. CDR3 in DNA: TGTGCCAGCAGCTTAGCCAGCGGGGGGACAGATACGCAGTATTTT.

The chain has TRBV5-1 and TRBJ2-1, with D unresolved. The CDR3 runs 13 residues. The V end was cut by 3 bases, the J end by 6 bases, with 10 bases between. Germline V gene data show CDR1 as SGHRS and CDR2 as YFSETQ. Here the CDR3 reads CASSSIASNEQFF. DNA for the CDR3: TGCGCCAGCAGCTCGATTGCCTCCAATGAGCAGTTCTTC.

The chain carries TRBV6-5 and TRBJ1-2; no definite D call. This CDR3 contains 14 residues. CDR1 MNHEY and CDR2 SVGAGI come from the germline V gene. Between the trimmed V and J ends, which lost 3 bases and 1 base, there was a span of 9 bases. The CDR3 bases are TGTGCCAGCAGTTATGGTGAAGTTAACTATGGCTACACCTTC. This codes for CASSYGEVNYGYTF.

V and J are TRBV27 and TRBJ1-1, with D unclear. There are 15 residues in the CDR3. Germline V gene lookup returns CDR1 MNHEY and CDR2 SMNVEV (reference sequence). Trimming took 3 bases from V and 0 from J, leaving 11 bases between them. The CDR3 loop reads CASSLFGPMNTEAFF. The CDR3 bases are TGTGCCAGCAGTTTGTTCGGGCCCATGAACACTGAAGCTTTCTTT.

The V call is TRBV4-1, the J call TRBJ1-2, with 8 bases lining up with TRBD1. With V trimmed by 4 bases and J by 5 bases, 15 bases remained unmatched. The CDR3 is 17 residues long. Germline values: CDR1 MGHRA, CDR2 YSYEKL. CDR3 nucleotides: TGCGCCAGCAGCCTCGCGACAGCTAGGGACAGGACATATGGCTACACCTTC. Translation: CASSLATARDRTYGYTF.

This clone was recorded once. V gene TRBV20-1 combines with J gene TRBJ1-2; TRBD1 matches at 7 bases. The CDR3 consists of 11 residues. Looked up from germline, CDR1 is DFQATT and CDR2 is SNEGSKA (reference sequence). The V segment lost 7 bases and the J segment 8 bases; nucleotides outside the gene matches: 7. The CDR3 loop reads CSGQGGDGYTF. CDR3 bases: TGCAGTGGGCAGGGGGGCGACGGCTACACCTTC.

The chain uses TRBV2 and TRBJ2-1; 10 bases match TRBD1. The CDR3 contains 16 residues. Germline V gene lookup returns CDR1 SNHLY and CDR2 FYNNEI. V dropped 5 bases and J dropped 4; count of bases not matched to a gene: 8. The CDR3, as DNA: TGTGCCAGCAGTTGGAAAGGGACAGGGGATTACAATGAGCAGTTCTTC. Its translation is CASSWKGTGDYNEQFF.

The rearrangement joins TRBV10-2 to TRBJ1-2; possibly TRBD1 for D (6 bases). CDR1 is WSHSY and CDR2 is SAAADI in the germline V gene. V was shortened by 6 bases and J by 7 bases, with 15 bases between the two germline ends. The CDR3 totals 13 residues. In DNA, the CDR3 is TGCGCCAGCAGCCACAGGGCCCAAAGTGGCTACACCTTC. It translates to CASSHRAQSGYTF.

The chain carries TRBV6-5 and TRBJ2-7; D might be TRBD1 or TRBD2, each matching 5 bases. Looked up from germline, CDR1 is MNHEY and CDR2 is SVGAGI. V lost 0 bases and J 2 bases, leaving 5 bases between the germline ends. This CDR3 has 13 amino acids. CDR3 bases: TGTGCCAGCAGTTACTCGGGGGCCTACGAGCAGTACTTC. Protein: CASSYSGAYEQYF.

This clone was observed a few times. The rearrangement uses TRBV3-1 (or the pseudogene TRBV3-2) and TRBJ1-1; the match to TRBD1 covers 7 bases. J gave up 3 bases and V 0 bases, and 10 bases lay outside the gene matches. Germline V gene sequence: CDR1 LGHDT, CDR2 YNNKEL (reference sequence). The CDR3 runs 17 residues. The CDR3 sequence: CASSQDLAVQGDTEAFF. As DNA, the CDR3 is TGTGCCAGCAGCCAAGATCTTGCGGTGCAGGGGGACACTGAAGCTTTCTTT.

The genes are TRBV19 and TRBJ2-4, with D perhaps matching TRBD2 (6 bases). The CDR3 runs to 14 residues. Trimming shortened V by 1 base and J by 8 bases, and 12 bases separated the two germline ends. Germline-derived CDR1 and CDR2 are LNHDA and SQIVND (reference sequence). The CDR3 spells CASSIVAAADIQYF. CDR3 DNA: TGTGCCAGTAGTATAGTAGCGGCGGCGGACATTCAGTACTTC. Drawing the rest from reference TRBV19 and TRBJ2-4, the complete variable domain is DGGITQSPKYLFRKEGQNVTLSCEQNLNHDAMYWYRQDPGQGLRLIYYSQIVNDFQKGDIAEGYSVSREKKESFPLTVTSAQKNPTAFYLCASSIVAAADIQYFGAGTRLSVL.

The genes are TRBV4-1 and TRBJ2-2; the D gene is possibly TRBD2 (5 bases). The germline V gene encodes CDR1 MGHRA and CDR2 YSYEKL. This CDR3 comprises 15 residues. With 6 bases removed from V and 3 bases from J, the gap between germline ends came to 14 bases. The CDR3 DNA reads as TGCGCCAGCAGAGAGCAGGCCGGGGACACCGGGGAGCTGTTTTTT. Translated: CASREQAGDTGELFF.

The genes are TRBV9 and TRBJ2-2; the D is unclear. The CDR3 consists of 13 residues. Trimming shortened V by 4 bases and J by 0 bases, and 4 bases separated the two germline ends. Looked up from germline, CDR1 is SGDLS and CDR2 is YYNGEE. CDR3 DNA sequence: TGTGCCAGCAGCCCCGCGAACACCGGGGAGCTGTTTTTT. It yields the protein CASSPANTGELFF.

The rearrangement links TRBV5-4 to TRBJ2-3; 7 nucleotides line up with TRBD2. CDR3 size: 15 residues. V was pared by 4 bases and J by 0 bases, with 5 bases of the junction left unmatched. CDR1 SGHNT and CDR2 YYREEE come from the germline V gene (reference sequence). The CDR3 region has the DNA TGTGCCAGCAGCCCTCTAGCGGCTAGCACAGATACGCAGTATTTT. Translating gives CASSPLAASTDTQYF.

The chain carries TRBV5-1 and TRBJ2-7; D is unclear. Trimming removed 4 bases at V and 1 base at J, with 12 bases between. The CDR3 is 14 residues long. Germline CDR1 and CDR2: SGHRS and YFSETQ. CDR3 region: CASSRAGSSYEQYF. CDR3 in DNA: TGCGCCAGCAGCCGGGCAGGCTCTTCCTACGAGCAGTACTTC.

The chain combines TRBV10-2 with TRBJ1-2, with D perhaps matching TRBD1 (5 bases). Germline-derived CDR1 and CDR2 are WSHSY and SAAADI. CDR3 length: 16 amino acids. Trimming cost V 6 bases and J 0 bases, with 17 bases left between them. The DNA of the CDR3 is TGCGCCAGCAGCCCCGGAGGGGTTTTGACTAACTATGGCTACACCTTC. Residues: CASSPGGVLTNYGYTF.

The V gene is TRBV5-6, the J gene TRBJ2-3; D is uncertain. The V gene's germline CDR1 is SGHDT and CDR2 YYEEEE. The V end was cut by 2 bases, the J end by 0 bases, with 10 bases between. This CDR3 is built from 15 residues. The CDR3 spells CASSLLMGSTDTQYF. DNA of the CDR3: TGTGCCAGCAGCTTACTTATGGGGAGCACAGATACGCAGTATTTT.